These 2 T cell receptor beta chains were sequenced from one sample in a study of blood T cell repertoires in COVID-19. This table comes from immunoSEQ multiplex PCR, and its TCRdb copy is limited to in-frame clones, with some not included. Counted here are some 100,000 clones, 70% to 90% occurring once; the ten biggest clones make up roughly 6.5%. Sequencing used peripheral blood. These receptors were taken from a woman aged 55-70 years with acute or convalescent COVID-19.

This chain links TRBV6-5 with TRBJ2-7; 8 bases fit TRBD2. CDR3 length equals 15 residues. Germline CDR1 MNHEY, CDR2 SVGAGI. V gave up 6 bases and J gave up 0 bases; unmatched junction bases: 7. The CDR3 loop is CASRSTSGSSYEQYF. CDR3 DNA sequence: TGTGCCAGCAGAAGCACTAGCGGCAGCTCCTACGAGCAGTACTTC.

This clone was recorded once. J is TRBJ1-2 and V is TRBV29-1; TRBD1 matches at 8 bases. The germline gives CDR1 SQVTM, CDR2 ANQGSEA. The CDR3 loop spans 12 amino acids. With 5 bases clipped from V and 2 bases from J, the junction kept 1 base outside the gene matches. The CDR3 DNA reads as TGCAGCGTTACAGGGGGGAACTATGGCTACACCTTC. Translating gives CSVTGGNYGYTF.